This TCR beta chain was documented in a study of shared clonotypes between healthy human individuals. In its sample, this clone was seen once. Clones were read by immunoSEQ multiplex PCR, and TCRdb kept only the in-frame ones, dropping some. The table shows fewer than 1.8 million clones, with approximately 98.5% occurring only once. The germline V gene encodes CDR1 SEHNR and CDR2 FQNEAQ (reference sequence). V shed 4 bases and J shed 3 bases, with 18 bases lying between them. There are 16 residues in the CDR3. The source of this sequence is a young man in good health. The sequenced material came from naive CD4+ T cells sorted from blood. The subset denotes: CD45RA+ positively selected. The chain carries TRBV7-9 and TRBJ1-1; D may be TRBD1 (6 bases). The CDR3 loop is CASSSLMIEGDTEAFF. In DNA form, the CDR3 reads TGTGCCAGCAGCTCCCTAATGATTGAGGGGGACACTGAAGCTTTCTTT. Full variable domain (outside the CDR3, taken from reference TRBV7-9 and TRBJ1-1): DTGVSQNPRHKITKRGQNVTFRCDPISEHNRLYWYRQTLGQGPEFLTYFQNEAQLEKSRLLSDRFSAERPKGSFSTLEIQRTEQGDSAMYLCASSSLMIEGDTEAFFGQGTRLTVV.